The 23 T cell receptor beta chains listed next were all sequenced from one sample in a study of cytomegalovirus exposure and HLA in healthy donors. PCR employed 60 Vbeta and 13 Jbeta primers. Some clones are missing from TCRdb's copy, which holds only in-frame ones; the method was immunoSEQ multiplex PCR. Here the sample spans 150,000 to 200,000 clones, more than 60% being singletons. What was sequenced was PBMCs. These receptors were collected from a woman in her forties in good health and CMV-seropositive.

The V gene is TRBV2, the J gene TRBJ2-1, with 7 positions matching TRBD1. The CDR3 covers 14 residues. With V trimmed by 7 bases and J by 0 bases, 3 bases remained unmatched. Germline V CDR1 and CDR2: SNHLY, FYNNEI. CDR3 DNA sequence: TGTGCCAGCAAGACAGGGCTCTCCTACAATGAGCAGTTCTTC. Its translation is CASKTGLSYNEQFF.

In regard to this clone: One junction end disagrees with the germline gene, perhaps due to a read error. The genes are TRBV7-9 and TRBJ2-7; TRBD1 is a possible D gene (5 bases). The CDR3 is made up of 14 amino acids. In germline, CDR1 is SEHNR, CDR2 FQNEAQ (reference sequence). Written as DNA, the CDR3 is TGTGCCAGCAGCTCGGGCCCGAATGTGCCAGTGGGGCACTTC. This sequence encodes CASSSGPNVPVGHF.

The chain employs TRBV29-1 and TRBJ1-4; 7 nucleotides line up with TRBD1. The CDR3 has 14 residues. Trimming took 7 bases from V and 8 from J; bases not matched to a gene: 13. Germline CDR1 reads SQVTM; CDR2 reads ANQGSEA. The CDR3 here is CSGKLQGIGEKLFF. CDR3 nucleotides: TGCAGCGGGAAGCTACAGGGGATCGGGGAAAAACTGTTTTTT.

This rearrangement joins TRBV7-9 to TRBJ2-1, with 11 bases aligning to TRBD2. Germline loops: CDR1 SEHNR, CDR2 FQNEAQ (reference sequence). Unmatched junction bases numbered 10, after V lost 5 bases and J lost 7 bases. This CDR3 comprises 16 residues. This CDR3 is CASSRPSGRPLNEQFF. CDR3 sequence (DNA): TGTGCCAGCAGCCGACCTAGCGGGAGGCCCTTGAATGAGCAGTTCTTC.

The J gene is TRBJ1-6, the V gene TRBV27; D might be TRBD1 (6 bases). The germline CDR1 and CDR2 sequences are MNHEY and SMNVEV (reference sequence). Trimming shortened V by 3 bases and J by 10 bases, and 13 bases separated the two germline ends. The CDR3 consists of 14 residues. Here the CDR3 reads CASSLKGVGSPLHF. The DNA for the CDR3 is TGTGCCAGCAGTTTGAAGGGGGTCGGGTCACCCCTCCACTTT.

The V gene is TRBV7-2, the J gene TRBJ2-2, with a weak D call TRBD1 (6 bases). Between the trimmed V and J ends, which lost 6 bases and 5 bases, there was a span of 16 bases. Looked up from germline, CDR1 is SGHTA and CDR2 is FQGNSA. The CDR3 totals 15 residues. The CDR3 region is CASSFDRTGTGELFF. The CDR3 nucleotides read TGTGCCAGCAGTTTCGATCGTACAGGGACCGGGGAGCTGTTTTTT.

CDR3 coding DNA: TGTGCCAGCAGCTCTAACACCGGGGAGCTGTTTTTT. Translating gives CASSSNTGELFF. This rearrangement joins TRBV7-8 to TRBJ2-2; no clear D. Trimming cost V 4 bases and J 2 bases, with 2 bases left between them. The CDR3 loop spans 12 amino acids. Germline CDR1 reads SGHVS; CDR2 reads FQNEAQ.

The chain couples TRBV29-1 to TRBJ1-2; D might be TRBD1 (5 bases). The length of the CDR3 is 16 residues. Germline V gene data show CDR1 as SQVTM and CDR2 as ANQGSEA. Trimming left V 0 bases short and J 6 bases short, with 20 bases between. The CDR3 DNA sequence: TGCAGCGTTGAAGATCTTAGAACCAGGGTTTTGAATGGCTACACCTTC. Amino acid sequence: CSVEDLRTRVLNGYTF.

The rearrangement joins TRBV19 to TRBJ1-4; no firm D call. Per germline, CDR1 LNHDA and CDR2 SQIVND (reference sequence). This CDR3 comprises 16 residues. V lost 6 bases to trimming and J lost 8 bases, with 22 bases between them. The CDR3 DNA reads as TGTGCCAGTAGCCGAGGACTGGCCACCCTTACCGAAAAACTGTTTTTT. Residues: CASSRGLATLTEKLFF.

The CDR3 DNA follows: TGTGCCAGCAGTTACCACAGAAGAGCAACTAATGAAAAACTGTTTTTT. Translation: CASSYHRRATNEKLFF. This rearrangement joins TRBV6-5 to TRBJ1-4; D gene uncertain. There are 16 residues in the CDR3. V lost 2 bases and J lost 0, with 10 bases in between. Germline V gives CDR1 MNHEY, CDR2 SVGAGI.

In the case of this clone: At one boundary the junction diverges from the germline segment, which might be a read error. The V call is TRBV7-7, the J call TRBJ2-1; 13 bases are a match to TRBD2. The CDR3 sequence is 16 residues long. Per the germline V gene, CDR1 is SSHAT and CDR2 is FNYEAQ (reference sequence). The CDR3 coding sequence is TGTGCTAGCAGCTTGCGGACTAGCGGGAGCAGGAATGAGCAGTTCTTC. This encodes CASSLRTSGSRNEQFF.

The chain recombines TRBV9 with TRBJ2-1; no firm D call. Germline assignment: CDR1 SGDLS and CDR2 YYNGEE. This CDR3 contains 17 residues. V lost 4 bases, J lost 1 base, and 18 bases lay in between. CDR3 region: CASSPFSLASSYNEQFF. The CDR3 DNA reads TGTGCCAGCAGCCCCTTTTCTTTAGCATCGTCCTACAATGAGCAGTTCTTC.

The V call is TRBV14, the J call TRBJ2-1; D remains ambiguous. V lost 6 bases and J 6 bases, leaving 18 bases between the germline ends. This CDR3 is 15 amino acids long. Germline V lookup: CDR1 SGHDN, CDR2 FVKESK. This CDR3 is CASSSFLGEINEQFF. Written as DNA, the CDR3 is TGTGCCAGCAGTTCTTTTCTTGGAGAGATCAATGAGCAGTTCTTC.

In its sample, this clone was seen a few times. J is TRBJ2-1 and V is TRBV11-2; 7 nucleotides align to TRBD1. Germline V lookup: CDR1 SGHAT, CDR2 FQNNGV. The junction had 4 bases not matched to a gene; V was cut back by 5 bases and J by 9 bases. CDR3 length: 12 residues. The CDR3 coding sequence is TGTGCCAGCAGCCGGGGACAGCTTGAGCAGTTCTTC. This encodes CASSRGQLEQFF.

This clone was observed once. J is TRBJ1-1 and V is TRBV25-1, with no clear D. Germline V gives CDR1 MGHDK, CDR2 SYGVNS. The CDR3 covers 13 residues. Trimming pared 3 bases from V and 5 bases from J, leaving 10 bases between. This CDR3 reads CASSDRAGTEAFF. Written as DNA, the CDR3 is TGTGCCAGCAGTGATCGAGCAGGAACTGAAGCTTTCTTT.

This sequence joins TRBV7-2 and TRBJ2-7; the D gene is possibly TRBD1 (6 bases). The CDR3 contains 15 residues. CDR1 is SGHTA, CDR2 FQGNSA, per germline. V lost 3 bases and J 5 bases, leaving 17 bases between the germline ends. The CDR3 loop reads CASSLDLQGFDEQYF. CDR3 nucleotides: TGTGCCAGCAGCTTGGACTTACAGGGTTTCGACGAGCAGTACTTC.

The chain links TRBV5-1 to TRBJ2-4; TRBD1 matches 9 bases. After removal of 0 bases from V and 6 bases from J, the junction contained 16 bases not matched to a gene. CDR1 SGHRS and CDR2 YFSETQ come from the germline V gene. The CDR3 totals 19 residues. The CDR3 here is CASSLDVYRGPLARNIQYF. In DNA form, the CDR3 reads TGCGCCAGCAGCTTGGACGTATACAGGGGGCCTCTAGCGAGAAACATTCAGTACTTC. The whole variable domain, filled in from reference TRBV5-1 and TRBJ2-4, reads KAGVTQTPRYLIKTRGQQVTLSCSPISGHRSVSWYQQTPGQGLQFLFEYFSETQRNKGNFPGRFSGRQFSNSRSEMNVSTLELGDSALYLCASSLDVYRGPLARNIQYFGAGTRLSVL.

Only a few counts were recorded for this clone. V gene TRBV5-4 combines with J gene TRBJ2-7; D perhaps matches TRBD1 (6 bases). V was cut by 0 bases and J by 3 bases, with 13 bases left in between. The CDR3 is 15 residues long. From germline, CDR1 is SGHNT and CDR2 YYREEE (reference sequence). The CDR3 protein is CASSLVGTPVYEQYF. In nucleotides, the CDR3 is TGTGCCAGCAGCTTGGTTGGGACACCGGTCTACGAGCAGTACTTC.

This chain connects TRBV5-1 to TRBJ1-1; D unresolved. The CDR3 runs to 13 residues. CDR1 and CDR2 (germline): SGHRS, YFSETQ. Trimming removed 0 bases at V and 7 bases at J, with 10 bases between. The CDR3: CASSLEFEIEAFF. The CDR3 nucleotides read TGCGCCAGCAGCTTGGAATTCGAGATTGAAGCTTTCTTT. Supplemented by reference TRBV5-1 and TRBJ1-1, the full variable domain reads KAGVTQTPRYLIKTRGQQVTLSCSPISGHRSVSWYQQTPGQGLQFLFEYFSETQRNKGNFPGRFSGRQFSNSRSEMNVSTLELGDSALYLCASSLEFEIEAFFGQGTRLTVV.

The V gene is TRBV27, the J gene TRBJ1-5, with D maybe TRBD1 (5 bases). V was pared by 6 bases and J by 0 bases, with 9 bases between. CDR1 is MNHEY, CDR2 SMNVEV, per germline (reference sequence). This CDR3 contains 14 residues. CDR3 in amino acids: CASSDSYSNQPQHF. CDR3 bases: TGTGCCAGCAGCGACAGTTATAGCAATCAGCCCCAGCATTTT.

This clone turned up a few times. V and J are TRBV19 and TRBJ2-7, with 8 bases aligning to TRBD1. V was pared by 3 bases and J by 0 bases, with 4 bases of the junction left unmatched. Germline values: CDR1 LNHDA, CDR2 SQIVND (reference sequence). The CDR3 contains 15 residues. The CDR3 here is CASSMGTGYSYEQYF. In DNA, the CDR3 is TGTGCCAGTAGTATGGGGACAGGATACTCCTACGAGCAGTACTTC.

This clone was counted only a few times. The V gene is TRBV5-1, the J gene TRBJ1-1; D is unresolved. The V end was cut by 0 bases, the J end by 7 bases, with 13 bases between. This CDR3 is built from 14 residues. Germline V gives CDR1 SGHRS, CDR2 YFSETQ. The CDR3 spells CASSLGVATREAFF. The CDR3 bases are TGCGCCAGCAGCTTGGGAGTTGCAACGCGTGAAGCTTTCTTT. Drawing the rest from reference TRBV5-1 and TRBJ1-1, the complete variable domain is KAGVTQTPRYLIKTRGQQVTLSCSPISGHRSVSWYQQTPGQGLQFLFEYFSETQRNKGNFPGRFSGRQFSNSRSEMNVSTLELGDSALYLCASSLGVATREAFFGQGTRLTVV.

The chain is built from TRBV7-6 and TRBJ2-3; maybe TRBD2 (6 bases). Per the germline V gene, CDR1 is SGHVS and CDR2 is FNYEAQ. The germline V and J ends were trimmed by 4 bases and 7 bases, with 15 bases remaining between them. The CDR3 spans 14 residues. The CDR3 bases are TGTGCCAGCAGCTCCCCGACTAGTTTGAATACGCAGTATTTT. Translating it yields CASSSPTSLNTQYF.